This T cell receptor beta chain was captured in a study of PD-1 blockade in classical Hodgkin lymphoma. The overall study: With a 2-week interval, patients received intravenous nivolumab at 3 mg/kg.

Each and every patient relapsed after autologous stem cell transplantation, and patients got differing brentuximab vedotin exposure. The table lists this clone with a count of one. No antigen is known for it. Study-wide points: Baseline TCR diversity was reportedly lower in newly diagnosed patients than healthy donors. A significant rise in TCR diversity by C4D1 was seen for CD4+ but not CD8+ cells.

Assay: immunoSEQ multiplex PCR; the TCRdb copy retains only in-frame clones and omits some. The data show around 99,000 clones, about four fifths seen once. The V end was cut by 2 bases, the J end by 0 bases, with 11 bases between. CDR1 GTSNPN and CDR2 SVGIG come from the germline V gene (reference sequence). The CDR3 is 14 amino acids. The chain recombines TRBV30 with TRBJ2-7, with a possible D match to TRBD2 (5 bases). The TCR originated in a human donor with classical Hodgkin lymphoma. This material consisted of peripheral blood mononuclear cells (PBMCs), taken before the second cycle of nivolumab. Here the CDR3 DNA reads TGTGCCTGGAGTACGGGGTTTACCTCCTACGAGCAGTACTTC. This translates into CAWSTGFTSYEQYF. The whole variable domain, remainder taken from reference TRBV30 and TRBJ2-7, is SQTIHQWPATLVQPVGSPLSLECTVEGTSNPNLYWYRQAAGRGLQLLFYSVGIGQISSEVPQNLSASRPQDRQFILSSKKLLLSDSGFYLCAWSTGFTSYEQYFGPGTRLTVT.